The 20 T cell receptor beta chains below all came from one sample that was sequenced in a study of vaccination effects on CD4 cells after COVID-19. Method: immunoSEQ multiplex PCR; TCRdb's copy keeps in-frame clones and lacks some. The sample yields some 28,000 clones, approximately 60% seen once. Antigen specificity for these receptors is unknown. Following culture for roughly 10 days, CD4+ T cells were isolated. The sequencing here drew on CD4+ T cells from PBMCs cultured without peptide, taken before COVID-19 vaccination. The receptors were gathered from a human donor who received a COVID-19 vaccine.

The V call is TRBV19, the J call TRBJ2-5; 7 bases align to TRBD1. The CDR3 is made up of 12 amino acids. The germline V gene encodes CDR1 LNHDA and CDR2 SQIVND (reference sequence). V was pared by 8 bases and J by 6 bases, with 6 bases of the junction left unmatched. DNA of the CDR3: TGTGCCAGTGCCCAACAGGGGAAGACCCAGTACTTC. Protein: CASAQQGKTQYF. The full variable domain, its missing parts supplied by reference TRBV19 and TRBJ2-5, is DGGITQSPKYLFRKEGQNVTLSCEQNLNHDAMYWYRQDPGQGLRLIYYSQIVNDFQKGDIAEGYSVSREKKESFPLTVTSAQKNPTAFYLCASAQQGKTQYFGPGTRLLVL.

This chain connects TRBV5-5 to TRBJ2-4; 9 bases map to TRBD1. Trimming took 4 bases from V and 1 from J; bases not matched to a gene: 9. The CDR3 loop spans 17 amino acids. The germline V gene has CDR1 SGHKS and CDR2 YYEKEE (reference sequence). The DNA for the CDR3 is TGTGCCAGCAGCGGTAGAGGGACAGGGAGGGCCAAAAACATTCAGTACTTC. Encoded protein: CASSGRGTGRAKNIQYF.

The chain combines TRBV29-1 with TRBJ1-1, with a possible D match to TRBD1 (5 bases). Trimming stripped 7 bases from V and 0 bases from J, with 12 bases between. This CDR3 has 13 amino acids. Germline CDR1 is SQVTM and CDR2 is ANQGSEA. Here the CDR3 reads CSGDVSVNTEAFF. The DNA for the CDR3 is TGCAGCGGGGACGTCTCGGTGAACACTGAAGCTTTCTTT.

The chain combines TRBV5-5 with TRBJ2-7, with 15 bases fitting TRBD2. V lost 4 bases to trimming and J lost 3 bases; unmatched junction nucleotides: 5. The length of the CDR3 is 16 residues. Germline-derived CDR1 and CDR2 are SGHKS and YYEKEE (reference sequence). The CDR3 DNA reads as TGTGCCAGCAGCCTGCGGACTAGCGGGAGGGTCTACGAGCAGTACTTC. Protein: CASSLRTSGRVYEQYF.

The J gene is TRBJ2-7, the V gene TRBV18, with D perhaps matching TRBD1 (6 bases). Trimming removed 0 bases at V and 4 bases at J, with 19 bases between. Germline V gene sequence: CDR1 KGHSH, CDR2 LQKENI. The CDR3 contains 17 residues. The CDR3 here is CASSPPILGRGSYEQYF. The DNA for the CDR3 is TGTGCCAGCTCACCACCGATCCTTGGCAGGGGAAGTTACGAGCAGTACTTC.

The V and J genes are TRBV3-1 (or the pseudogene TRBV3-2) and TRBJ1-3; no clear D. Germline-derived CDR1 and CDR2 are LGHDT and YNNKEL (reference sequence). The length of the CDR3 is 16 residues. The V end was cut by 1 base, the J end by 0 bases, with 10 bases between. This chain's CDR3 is CASSQGLLTSGNTIYF. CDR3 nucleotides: TGTGCCAGCAGCCAAGGACTCTTGACCTCTGGAAACACCATATATTTT.

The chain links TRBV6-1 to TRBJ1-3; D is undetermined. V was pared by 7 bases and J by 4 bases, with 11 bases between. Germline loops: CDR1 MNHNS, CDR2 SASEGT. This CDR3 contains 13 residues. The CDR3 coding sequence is TGTGCCAGCATAAGTAACACCGGAAACACCATATATTTT. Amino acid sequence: CASISNTGNTIYF.

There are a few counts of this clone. The CDR3 sequence: CASSLDSSSYNEQFF. The CDR3 DNA reads as TGCGCCAGCAGCTTGGATTCGTCCTCCTACAATGAGCAGTTCTTC. The genes are TRBV5-1 and TRBJ2-1; D is unresolved. V gave up 0 bases and J gave up 0 bases, with 7 bases separating them. The CDR3 sequence is 15 residues long. The germline CDR1 and CDR2 sequences are SGHRS and YFSETQ.

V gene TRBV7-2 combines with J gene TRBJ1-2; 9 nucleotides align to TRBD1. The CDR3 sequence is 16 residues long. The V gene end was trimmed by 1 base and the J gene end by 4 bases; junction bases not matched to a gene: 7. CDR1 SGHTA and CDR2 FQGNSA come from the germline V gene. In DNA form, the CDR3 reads TGTGCCAGCAGCTTAGGTTTAACAGGGGGCCTCTATGGCTACACCTTC. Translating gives CASSLGLTGGLYGYTF.

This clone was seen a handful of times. The CDR3 DNA follows: TGCGCCAGCAGCTTGGTCGATGGGGAGCGTGAGCAGTTCTTC. This codes for CASSLVDGEREQFF. The rearrangement joins TRBV5-1 to TRBJ2-1, with D perhaps matching TRBD2 (5 bases). Germline CDR1 reads SGHRS; CDR2 reads YFSETQ. The CDR3 spans 14 residues. V was shortened by 0 bases and J by 9 bases, with 13 bases between the two germline ends.

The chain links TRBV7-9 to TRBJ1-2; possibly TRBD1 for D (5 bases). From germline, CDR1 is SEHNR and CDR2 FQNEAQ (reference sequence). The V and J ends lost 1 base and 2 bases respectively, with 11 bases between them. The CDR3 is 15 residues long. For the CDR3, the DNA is TGTGCCAGCAGCTTAGGCGGGGCAGGGAACTATGGCTACACCTTC. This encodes CASSLGGAGNYGYTF.

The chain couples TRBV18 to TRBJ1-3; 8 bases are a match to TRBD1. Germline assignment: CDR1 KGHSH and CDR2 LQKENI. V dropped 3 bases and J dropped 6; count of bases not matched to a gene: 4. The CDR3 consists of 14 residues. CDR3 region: CASSPLTGENTIYF. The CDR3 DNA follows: TGTGCCAGCTCACCCTTGACAGGGGAAAACACCATATATTTT.

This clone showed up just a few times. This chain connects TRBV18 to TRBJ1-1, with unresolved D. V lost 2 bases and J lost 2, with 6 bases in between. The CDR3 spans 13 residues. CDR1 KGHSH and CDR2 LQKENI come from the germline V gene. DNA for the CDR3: TGTGCCAGCTCACCAAACATTAACACTGAAGCTTTCTTT. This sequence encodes CASSPNINTEAFF. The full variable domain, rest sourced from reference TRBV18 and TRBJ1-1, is NAGVMQNPRHLVRRRGQEARLRCSPMKGHSHVYWYRQLPEEGLKFMVYLQKENIIDESGMPKERFSAEFPKEGPSILRIQQVVRGDSAAYFCASSPNINTEAFFGQGTRLTVV.

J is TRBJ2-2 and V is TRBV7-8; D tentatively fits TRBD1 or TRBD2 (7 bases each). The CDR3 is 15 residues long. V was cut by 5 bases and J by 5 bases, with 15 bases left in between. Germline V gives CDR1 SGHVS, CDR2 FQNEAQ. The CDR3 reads CASSGRQGGTGELFF. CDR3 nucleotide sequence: TGTGCCAGCAGCGGACGACAGGGAGGGACCGGGGAGCTGTTTTTT.

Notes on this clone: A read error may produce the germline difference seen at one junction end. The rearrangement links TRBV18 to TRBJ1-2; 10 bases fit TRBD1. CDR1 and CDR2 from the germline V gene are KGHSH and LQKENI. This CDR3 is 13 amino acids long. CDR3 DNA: TGTGCCAGCTCACTAAAGCCGGGACAGGGGCCCTTCTTC. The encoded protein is CASSLKPGQGPFF. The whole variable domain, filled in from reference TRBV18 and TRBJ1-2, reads NAGVMQNPRHLVRRRGQEARLRCSPMKGHSHVYWYRQLPEEGLKFMVYLQKENIIDESGMPKERFSAEFPKEGPSILRIQQVVRGDSAAYFCASSLKPGQGPFFGSGTRLTVV.

The CDR3 loop reads CASGQGSYEQYF. In nucleotides, the CDR3 is TGTGCCAGCGGACAGGGATCCTACGAGCAGTACTTC. The chain joins TRBV6-5 to TRBJ2-7, with 8 bases fitting TRBD1. V was pared by 8 bases and J by 1 base, with 1 base of the junction left unmatched. Germline lookup yields CDR1 MNHEY and CDR2 SVGAGI. This CDR3 has 12 residues.

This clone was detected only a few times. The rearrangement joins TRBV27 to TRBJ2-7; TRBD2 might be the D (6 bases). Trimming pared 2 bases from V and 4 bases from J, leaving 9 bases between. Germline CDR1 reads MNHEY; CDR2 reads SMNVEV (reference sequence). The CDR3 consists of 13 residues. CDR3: CASSLREAYEQYF. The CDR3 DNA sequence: TGTGCCAGCAGTTTAAGGGAGGCGTACGAGCAGTACTTC.

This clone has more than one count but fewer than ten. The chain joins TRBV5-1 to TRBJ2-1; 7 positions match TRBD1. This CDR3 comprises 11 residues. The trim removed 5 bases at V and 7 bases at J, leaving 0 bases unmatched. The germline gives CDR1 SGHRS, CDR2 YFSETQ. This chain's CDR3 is CASRQGNEQFF. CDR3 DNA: TGCGCCAGCAGACAGGGGAATGAGCAGTTCTTC.

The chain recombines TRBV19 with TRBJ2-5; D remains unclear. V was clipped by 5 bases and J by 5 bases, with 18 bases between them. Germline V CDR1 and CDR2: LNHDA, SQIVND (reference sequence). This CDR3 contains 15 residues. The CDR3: CASSRSAVGSETQYF. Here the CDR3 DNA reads TGTGCCAGTAGTCGCAGCGCCGTCGGTTCGGAGACCCAGTACTTC.

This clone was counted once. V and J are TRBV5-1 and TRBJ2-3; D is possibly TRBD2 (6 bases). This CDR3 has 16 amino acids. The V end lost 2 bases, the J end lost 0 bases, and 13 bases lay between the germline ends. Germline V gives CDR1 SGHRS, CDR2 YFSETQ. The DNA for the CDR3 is TGCGCCAGCAGCTTCGTTTATGCGGGAAGCACAGATACGCAGTATTTT. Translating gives CASSFVYAGSTDTQYF. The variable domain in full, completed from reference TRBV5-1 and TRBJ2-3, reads KAGVTQTPRYLIKTRGQQVTLSCSPISGHRSVSWYQQTPGQGLQFLFEYFSETQRNKGNFPGRFSGRQFSNSRSEMNVSTLELGDSALYLCASSFVYAGSTDTQYFGPGTRLTVL.